The 15 T cell receptor beta chains listed next were all sequenced from one sample in a study of breast tumors, draining lymph nodes, adjacent tissues. The lymph nodes were axillary draining lymph nodes from breast cancer patients. One entry per CDR3 protein results from TCRdb running MiXCR on the multiplex PCR reads. The data hold some 130,000 distinct CDR3 sequences, with less than 20% observed a single time. The sample comprised axillary lymph node tissue. These receptors came from a female donor with breast cancer. Some clones in this sample may be carry-over from other donors' samples.

As for this clonotype: A clone one base away is much larger, so this may be a read error. The rearrangement joins TRBV28 to TRBJ2-7; 9 nucleotides match TRBD2. This CDR3 spans 12 amino acids. V lost 11 bases to trimming and J lost 5 bases; unmatched junction nucleotides: 7. CDR1 and CDR2 from the germline V gene are MDHEN and SYDVKM. Here the CDR3 reads CAGGTSSDEQYF. CDR3 DNA: TGTGCCGGCGGGACTAGCAGCGACGAGCAGTACTTC.

Notes on this clonotype: A much larger clone differs by one base, so this may be a read error. The chain employs TRBV7-9 and TRBJ2-7, with D tentatively TRBD1 or TRBD2 (6 bases each). CDR1 is SEHNR, CDR2 FQNEAQ, per germline (reference sequence). CDR3 length equals 13 residues. The CDR3 here is CASSLKLGGERYF. DNA for the CDR3: TGTGCCAGCAGCTTAAAATTGGGGGGCGAGCGGTACTTC.

This clonotype was picked up a small number of times. A much larger clone differs by one base, so this may be a read error. V is TRBV6-6 and J is TRBJ2-5, with D possibly being TRBD2 (5 bases). Germline V lookup: CDR1 MNHNY, CDR2 SVGAGI (reference sequence). The ends were cut back, 7 bases at V and 5 bases at J, with 20 bases in the middle. This CDR3 is built from 15 residues. The CDR3 nucleotides read TGTGCCAGCACTCTTGCTGGACGGGGATGGGAGACCCAGTACTTC. Translation gives CASTLAGRGWETQYF.

This clonotype has at least ten counts. The V call is TRBV11-2, the J call TRBJ2-6; the D gene could be TRBD1 or TRBD2 (5 bases each). This CDR3 is 16 amino acids long. CDR1 SGHAT and CDR2 FQNNGV come from the germline V gene. V lost 1 base and J lost 4, with 11 bases in between. CDR3 bases: TGTGCCAGCAGCTTAGGGCGAGGGACGGGGGCCAACGTCCTGACTTTC. This sequence encodes CASSLGRGTGANVLTF.

This clonotype was seen many times. DNA for the CDR3: TGTGCCAGCAGTCTCCGGGCCTCCACCGGGGAGCTGTTTTTT. As protein: CASSLRASTGELFF. The chain uses TRBV12-3 or TRBV12-4 and TRBJ2-2; D is uncertain. V dropped 5 bases and J dropped 4 bases, with 11 bases sitting between them. This CDR3 region has 14 residues.

This clonotype was detected ten times or more. The CDR3 is CASSYGGAGTGELFF. Here the CDR3 DNA reads TGTGCCAGCAGTTATGGGGGCGCGGGCACCGGGGAGCTGTTTTTT. This sequence joins TRBV6-6 and TRBJ2-2; maybe TRBD1 (6 bases). Germline CDR1 reads MNHNY; CDR2 reads SVGAGI (reference sequence). V was pared by 3 bases and J by 4 bases, with 12 bases between. The CDR3 length is 15 residues.

This clonotype was found many times. The chain employs TRBV5-4 and TRBJ1-2; D is unclear. V lost 2 bases, J lost 4 bases, and 21 bases lay in between. This CDR3 region has 17 residues. Germline V lookup: CDR1 SGHNT, CDR2 YYREEE (reference sequence). The CDR3 spells CASSFSIRIQNFYGYTF. For the CDR3, the DNA is TGTGCCAGCAGCTTTTCGATTAGGATCCAGAACTTCTATGGCTACACCTTC.

This clonotype was seen repeatedly, ten times or more. The chain is built from TRBV7-3 and TRBJ2-1, with 9 nucleotides matching TRBD2. CDR1 is SGHTA and CDR2 is FQGTGA in the germline V gene. This CDR3 spans 14 amino acids. Unmatched junction bases numbered 6, after V lost 4 bases and J lost 8 bases. The CDR3 spells CASSSAGGADEQFF. The CDR3 DNA is TGTGCCAGCAGCTCCGCGGGGGGGGCCGATGAGCAGTTCTTC.

This clonotype has more than one count but fewer than ten. The gene calls are TRBV6-5 and TRBJ1-1; D remains ambiguous. V dropped 0 bases and J dropped 2 bases, with 10 bases sitting between them. Germline loops: CDR1 MNHEY, CDR2 SVGAGI. This CDR3 has 15 amino acids. This chain's CDR3 is CASSYSPEPNTEAFF. Here the CDR3 DNA reads TGTGCCAGCAGTTACTCGCCGGAGCCAAACACTGAAGCTTTCTTT.

This clonotype was counted ten times or more. The chain recombines TRBV5-6 with TRBJ1-5; no clear D gene. Germline V gene data show CDR1 as SGHDT and CDR2 as YYEEEE. V was trimmed by 1 base and J by 0 bases, leaving 14 bases between them. This CDR3 contains 17 residues. The CDR3 region is CASSLTAGGYSNQPQHF. The CDR3 DNA follows: TGTGCCAGCAGCTTGACCGCAGGTGGTTATAGCAATCAGCCCCAGCATTTT.

The chain has TRBV27 and TRBJ1-3, with D maybe TRBD1 (5 bases). Looked up from germline, CDR1 is MNHEY and CDR2 is SMNVEV (reference sequence). The germline V and J ends were trimmed by 5 bases and 0 bases, with 23 bases remaining between them. CDR3 length: 19 residues. As DNA, the CDR3 is TGTGCCAGCAGTCTAAAAGGGGCAATCCGCCCCGTCTCTGGAAACACCATATATTTT. Protein: CASSLKGAIRPVSGNTIYF.

In this sample, this clonotype turned up many times. The chain recombines TRBV2 with TRBJ2-2, with D tentatively TRBD1 (5 bases). Trimming left V 2 bases short and J 8 bases short, with 12 bases between. In germline, CDR1 is SNHLY, CDR2 FYNNEI. The CDR3 runs 14 residues. The CDR3 reads CASSERLRGGELFF. DNA for the CDR3: TGTGCCAGCAGTGAACGTCTTAGGGGAGGGGAGCTGTTTTTT.

This clonotype showed up many times. Mismatch with germline at one junction end may stem from a read error. The chain uses TRBV6-6 and TRBJ2-7, with TRBD2 matching 13 bases. This CDR3 contains 13 residues. Looked up from germline, CDR1 is MNHNY and CDR2 is SVGAGI (reference sequence). The DNA of the CDR3 is TGTGCCAGCAATCCGGGACTAGCGGGACCAAATAACTTC. Translating gives CASNPGLAGPNNF.

This clonotype was counted ten times or more. This chain links TRBV19 with TRBJ2-1; D remains ambiguous. Trimming pared 4 bases from V and 6 bases from J, leaving 16 bases between. This CDR3 is built from 15 residues. In germline, CDR1 is LNHDA, CDR2 SQIVND (reference sequence). CDR3 loop: CASSTDAVGPNEQFF. The CDR3 DNA reads TGTGCCAGTAGTACCGACGCCGTGGGTCCCAATGAGCAGTTCTTC.

The chain joins TRBV7-2 to TRBJ2-5; TRBD2 might be the D (7 bases). Germline CDR1 and CDR2: SGHTA and FQGNSA. V was cut by 5 bases and J by 7 bases, with 17 bases left in between. This CDR3 contains 14 residues. This CDR3 reads CASSLRGGRVTQYF. For the CDR3, the DNA is TGTGCCAGCAGCCTGAGGGGGGGCCGTGTGACCCAGTACTTC.